This T cell receptor beta chain was captured by sequencing in a study of T cells in Graves' hyperthyroidism and ophthalmopathy. Study overall: Sampling of peripheral blood happened at initial diagnosis, prior to any treatment. General study results and limits: Among thyroid clonotypes expanded above 0.001, most also appeared in blood.

Germline lookup yields CDR1 SQVTM and CDR2 ANQGSEA. V lost 4 bases and J lost 8; bases outside the gene matches: 10. This CDR3 is 14 amino acids long. The study included ophthalmopathy patients with Clinical Activity Score at least 3, NOSPECS grade at least 4 and duration under 3 months. The authors obtained PBMCs from roughly 10 ml of fresh peripheral blood. TCR beta CDR3 region amplification was performed from RNA transcripts. The HTBI primer set served for first-round RT-PCR of the TCR CDR3. TCRdb re-analysed the multiplex PCR reads in MiXCR, keeping a single row per CDR3 protein. The repertoire holds about 600,000 distinct CDR3 sequences, with more than 15% as singletons. This clonotype was seen only once. Its antigen is undetermined.

The rearrangement joins TRBV29-1 to TRBJ2-4, with 8 bases fitting TRBD1. Sequenced sample: blood. This sequence was found in a woman aged 40 to 50 with Graves' ophthalmopathy. DNA for the CDR3: TGCAGCGTTGGGTTCCAGGGGGCACAGGACATTCAGTACTTC. It specifies CSVGFQGAQDIQYF.